The source of this TCR beta chain is a study of blood T cells in healthy people across ages. Findings and caveats of the study: Naive and antigen-experienced cells could not be conclusively compared, given unsorted PBMCs.

Then a second PCR, running about 6 to 12 cycles, was carried out with a sample-barcoded 5' primer and a J-beta primer mix. TCRdb redid the calling of the 5' RACE reads with MiXCR, one entry per CDR3 protein. The sample lists about 840,000 distinct CDR3 sequences, roughly 29% seen once, with more than 8.5% in the top ten. This clonotype was counted only a few times. What it binds is unknown. Caucasian, healthy and from Russia, the donors were aged between about 6 and 90. CDR3 size: 13 residues. Trimming shortened V by 5 bases and J by 6 bases, and 13 bases separated the two germline ends. Germline V gene sequence: CDR1 SGHTA, CDR2 FQGNSA. These data were also filed under a second study, of T cells of mothers and their children. That work contributes: Three healthy Caucasian mothers served as donors, and their six children did as well.

The chain has TRBV7-2 and TRBJ1-2; D perhaps matches TRBD1 (5 bases). This clonotype originated in a woman in her thirties or forties in good health. The sequenced material came from blood. CDR3 residues: CASSRGTRNGYTF. The CDR3 bases are TGTGCCAGCAGCAGGGGTACAAGGAATGGCTACACCTTC.